These 30 T cell receptor beta chains were sequenced from one sample in a study of blood T cell repertoires in COVID-19. Clones were read by immunoSEQ multiplex PCR, and TCRdb kept only the in-frame ones, dropping some. The sample contains some 190,000 clones, 80% of which appear only once. Sequenced input: PBMCs or T cells enriched from blood (not recorded which). The receptors stem from a man aged 55-75 years who had been exposed to COVID-19.

This clone was found once. This rearrangement joins TRBV28 to TRBJ1-2, with D unclear. Germline CDR1 reads MDHEN; CDR2 reads SYDVKM. The CDR3 extends over 13 amino acids. Trimming removed 10 bases from V and 7 bases from J, with 19 bases in between. The CDR3 protein is CAILMTGPSGYTF. The CDR3 DNA reads as TGTGCCATCCTTATGACTGGCCCATCTGGCTACACCTTC.

This chain uses TRBV6-6 with TRBJ2-7; 11 positions match TRBD1. Trimming took 3 bases from V and 4 from J; bases not matched to a gene: 8. Germline CDR1 MNHNY, CDR2 SVGAGI (reference sequence). This CDR3 contains 16 residues. The CDR3 sequence: CASSYLGQGAPYEQYF. CDR3 DNA sequence: TGTGCCAGCAGTTATCTCGGACAGGGGGCACCTTACGAGCAGTACTTC.

The chain carries TRBV12-3 or TRBV12-4 and TRBJ1-5, with 8 bases aligning to TRBD1. The CDR3 is 13 residues long. CDR3 sequence reads: CATRGLSNQPQHF. The DNA for the CDR3 is TGTGCGACCAGGGGGCTAAGCAATCAGCCCCAGCATTTT.

V is TRBV10-1 and J is TRBJ2-5; D is undetermined. Between the trimmed V and J ends, which lost 6 bases and 4 bases, there was a span of 18 bases. Germline assignment: CDR1 WNHNN and CDR2 SYGVQD (reference sequence). The CDR3 runs 15 residues. CDR3 residues: CASSYDIGLGETQYF. CDR3 sequence (DNA): TGCGCCAGCAGCTACGACATTGGGCTTGGAGAGACCCAGTACTTC.

This clone was seen many times. CDR3 coding DNA: TGCGCCAGCAGCTTGTTAGGAGGCGGGGAGCTGTTTTTT. As protein: CASSLLGGGELFF. The chain recombines TRBV5-1 with TRBJ2-2; a weak D match, TRBD2 (5 bases). CDR3 length equals 13 residues. Trimming pared 1 base from V and 7 bases from J, leaving 8 bases between. Per the germline V gene, CDR1 is SGHRS and CDR2 is YFSETQ.

The chain uses TRBV28 and TRBJ2-1; the match to TRBD1 covers 11 bases. The V gene end was trimmed by 6 bases and the J gene end by 12 bases; junction bases not matched to a gene: 10. Germline CDR1 and CDR2: MDHEN and SYDVKM. The CDR3 is 14 residues long. CDR3 sequence: CASRPGTGGSWQFF. The CDR3 nucleotides read TGTGCCAGCAGGCCCGGGACAGGGGGTAGTTGGCAGTTCTTC. The full variable domain, with the rest looked up from reference TRBV28 and TRBJ2-1, is DVKVTQSSRYLVKRTGEKVFLECVQDMDHENMFWYRQDPGLGLRLIYFSYDVKMKEKGDIPEGYSVSREKKERFSLILESASTNQTSMYLCASRPGTGGSWQFFGPGTRLTVL.

Only a few counts were recorded for this clone. The chain carries TRBV28 and TRBJ1-1; D is unresolved. V dropped 3 bases and J dropped 0 bases, with 11 bases sitting between them. The CDR3 is 15 amino acids. Germline-derived CDR1 and CDR2 are MDHEN and SYDVKM. DNA of the CDR3: TGTGCCAGCAGTTTTATGATGGCAGTGAACACTGAAGCTTTCTTT. Translated: CASSFMMAVNTEAFF. The whole variable domain, filled in from reference TRBV28 and TRBJ1-1, reads DVKVTQSSRYLVKRTGEKVFLECVQDMDHENMFWYRQDPGLGLRLIYFSYDVKMKEKGDIPEGYSVSREKKERFSLILESASTNQTSMYLCASSFMMAVNTEAFFGQGTRLTVV.

The V call is TRBV28, the J call TRBJ2-3, with no clear D. The germline gives CDR1 MDHEN, CDR2 SYDVKM. The CDR3 length is 12 residues. The V and J ends lost 6 bases and 3 bases respectively, with 7 bases between them. This CDR3 is CASRPGTDTQYF. The CDR3 DNA is TGTGCCAGCAGGCCCGGGACAGATACGCAGTATTTT.

This clone has only a few counts. This chain uses TRBV5-1 with TRBJ2-1; D uncertain. CDR3 size: 12 residues. Trimming shortened V by 1 base and J by 9 bases, and 8 bases separated the two germline ends. Germline loops: CDR1 SGHRS, CDR2 YFSETQ. The CDR3 sequence: CASSLNGGEQFF. In DNA, the CDR3 is TGCGCCAGCAGCTTGAACGGCGGTGAGCAGTTCTTC. Full variable domain (rest looked up from reference TRBV5-1 and TRBJ2-1): KAGVTQTPRYLIKTRGQQVTLSCSPISGHRSVSWYQQTPGQGLQFLFEYFSETQRNKGNFPGRFSGRQFSNSRSEMNVSTLELGDSALYLCASSLNGGEQFFGPGTRLTVL.

This clone showed up just once. The chain employs TRBV19 and TRBJ2-1; 8 bases fit TRBD2. From germline, CDR1 is LNHDA and CDR2 SQIVND (reference sequence). CDR3 length equals 15 residues. With V trimmed by 5 bases and J by 8 bases, 11 bases remained unmatched. The CDR3 loop reads CASSETSVFRDEQFF. DNA of the CDR3: TGTGCCAGTAGTGAGACTAGCGTTTTCCGTGATGAGCAGTTCTTC.

This chain joins TRBV6-1 and TRBJ2-7; 8 nucleotides line up with TRBD1. The CDR3 totals 15 residues. Looked up from germline, CDR1 is MNHNS and CDR2 is SASEGT. Losses at the gene ends were 2 bases for V and 8 bases for J; bases not matched to a gene: 11. The CDR3 sequence: CASSEPGQEIFKQYF. The DNA for the CDR3 is TGTGCCAGCAGTGAACCGGGACAGGAGATCTTCAAGCAGTACTTC.

The chain joins TRBV20-1 to TRBJ2-5; maybe TRBD2 (5 bases). From germline, CDR1 is DFQATT and CDR2 SNEGSKA (reference sequence). V lost 3 bases, J lost 5 bases, and 19 bases lay in between. This CDR3 comprises 15 residues. CDR3 sequence reads: CSASGGVPAVETQYF. The DNA of the CDR3 is TGCAGTGCTAGTGGAGGAGTTCCCGCGGTGGAGACCCAGTACTTC.

The table lists this clone with a few counts. The chain is built from TRBV7-8 and TRBJ2-2, with D possibly being TRBD2 (5 bases). V dropped 0 bases and J dropped 8 bases, with 13 bases sitting between them. The CDR3 consists of 15 residues. Germline V CDR1 and CDR2: SGHVS, FQNEAQ. CDR3 loop: CASSLARWGAGELFF. CDR3 in DNA: TGTGCCAGCAGCTTAGCGCGTTGGGGAGCGGGGGAGCTGTTTTTT. Together with reference TRBV7-8 and TRBJ2-2, the CDR3 gives the full variable domain: GAGVSQSPRYKVAKRGQDVALRCDPISGHVSLFWYQQALGQGPEFLTYFQNEAQLDKSGLPSDRFFAERPEGSVSTLKIQRTQQEDSAVYLCASSLARWGAGELFFGEGSRLTVL.

This sequence joins TRBV9 and TRBJ2-5; TRBD2 aligns across 9 bases. The ends lost 1 base at V and 0 bases at J; junction bases unmatched: 4. The CDR3 is 16 residues long. CDR1 and CDR2 from the germline V gene are SGDLS and YYNGEE. The CDR3: CASSVSGTSYQETQYF. The CDR3 DNA is TGTGCCAGCAGCGTATCAGGGACTAGCTACCAAGAGACCCAGTACTTC.

Concerning this clone itself: Other DNA sequences in this sample translate to the same CDR3. V is TRBV7-9 and J is TRBJ2-5; 12 bases line up with TRBD2. The CDR3 runs 15 residues. CDR1 is SEHNR, CDR2 FQNEAQ, per germline (reference sequence). Trimming took 4 bases from V and 4 from J; bases not matched to a gene: 4. The CDR3 nucleotides read TGTGCCAGCAGCTCAGGACTAGCGGGACCAGAGACCCAGTACTTC. Protein sequence: CASSSGLAGPETQYF.

The rearrangement links TRBV19 to TRBJ2-1, with TRBD1 matching over 7 bases. The CDR3 runs to 16 residues. V trimming: 10 bases; J trimming: 1 base; junction bases outside the gene matches: 13. CDR1 and CDR2 (germline): LNHDA, SQIVND (reference sequence). This chain's CDR3 is CATDQGRGSSYNEQFF. CDR3 sequence (DNA): TGTGCCACCGACCAGGGCAGGGGGTCGTCCTACAATGAGCAGTTCTTC.

The chain is built from TRBV4-3 and TRBJ2-1; maybe TRBD2 (5 bases). V was shortened by 3 bases and J by 8 bases, with 17 bases between the two germline ends. This CDR3 is built from 15 residues. The germline gives CDR1 LGHNA, CDR2 YSLEER. DNA of the CDR3: TGCGCCAGCAGCCAGTCCCGGGGTAGTTGGGATGAGCAGTTCTTC. Amino acid sequence: CASSQSRGSWDEQFF.

The V and J genes are TRBV30 and TRBJ1-2; D possibly corresponds to TRBD1 (6 bases). This CDR3 has 15 residues. Per germline, CDR1 GTSNPN and CDR2 SVGIG (reference sequence). The V end lost 4 bases, the J end lost 8 bases, and 23 bases lay between the germline ends. The CDR3 DNA is TGTGCCTGGACCCAACCAAACAGGGTGATGGGCGGCTACACCTTC. Translated, it gives CAWTQPNRVMGGYTF. The full variable domain, in which reference TRBV30 and TRBJ1-2 provide the parts outside the CDR3, is SQTIHQWPATLVQPVGSPLSLECTVEGTSNPNLYWYRQAAGRGLQLLFYSVGIGQISSEVPQNLSASRPQDRQFILSSKKLLLSDSGFYLCAWTQPNRVMGGYTFGSGTRLTVV.

The chain carries TRBV6-1 and TRBJ2-7, with unresolved D. The CDR3 has 11 amino acids. V was shortened by 1 base and J by 9 bases, with 7 bases between the two germline ends. CDR1 MNHNS and CDR2 SASEGT come from the germline V gene. The CDR3 DNA reads as TGTGCCAGCAGTGAAGGGAGAGTGCAGTACTTC. Residues: CASSEGRVQYF.

The rearrangement uses TRBV5-5 and TRBJ2-5, with D possibly TRBD2 on 5 matching bases. The ends were cut back, 3 bases at V and 2 bases at J, with 11 bases in the middle. The germline CDR1 and CDR2 sequences are SGHKS and YYEKEE (reference sequence). This CDR3 contains 14 residues. This CDR3 is CASSSGSQQETQYF. The CDR3 DNA sequence: TGTGCCAGCAGCTCGGGAAGCCAGCAAGAGACCCAGTACTTC.

This chain joins TRBV14 and TRBJ1-2; D is uncertain. The V and J ends lost 4 bases and 0 bases respectively, with 3 bases between them. The germline gives CDR1 SGHDN, CDR2 FVKESK. CDR3 length: 12 amino acids. The CDR3 DNA reads as TGTGCCAGCAGCCCCTCTAACTATGGCTACACCTTC. This translates into CASSPSNYGYTF.

The CDR3 loop reads CATSRAGGYRQPQHF. In DNA, the CDR3 is TGTGCCACCAGCAGAGCCGGAGGGTATCGTCAGCCCCAGCATTTT. The chain carries TRBV15 and TRBJ1-5, with D unresolved. CDR1 and CDR2 from the germline V gene are LNHNV and YYDKDF (reference sequence). The CDR3 extends over 15 amino acids. Between the trimmed V and J ends, which lost 1 base and 6 bases, there was a span of 13 bases.

This clone was observed once. V gene TRBV24-1 combines with J gene TRBJ2-2, with D possibly TRBD2 on 6 matching bases. The CDR3 contains 16 residues. V dropped 5 bases and J dropped 3 bases, with 15 bases sitting between them. Germline V lookup: CDR1 KGHDR, CDR2 SFDVKD. CDR3 bases: TGTGCCACCAGTGGCGACTCGACTAGGGACACCGGGGAGCTGTTTTTT. It specifies CATSGDSTRDTGELFF.

The chain links TRBV7-6 to TRBJ2-7; TRBD2 is a possible D gene (6 bases). V was shortened by 1 base and J by 1 base, with 8 bases between the two germline ends. CDR3 length equals 14 residues. Germline CDR1 is SGHVS and CDR2 is FNYEAQ. DNA of the CDR3: TGTGCCAGCAGCTTAGGGGGGGATTCCTACGAGCAGTACTTC. Its protein product is CASSLGGDSYEQYF. Drawing the rest from reference TRBV7-6 and TRBJ2-7, the complete variable domain is GAGVSQSPRYKVTKRGQDVALRCDPISGHVSLYWYRQALGQGPEFLTYFNYEAQQDKSGLPNDRFSAERPEGSISTLTIQRTEQRDSAMYRCASSLGGDSYEQYFGPGTRLTVT.

The genes are TRBV27 and TRBJ2-7, with 7 bases lining up with TRBD2. The V gene end was trimmed by 3 bases and the J gene end by 7 bases; junction bases not matched to a gene: 12. CDR3 size: 15 residues. Germline CDR1 MNHEY, CDR2 SMNVEV (reference sequence). The CDR3 sequence: CASSLGGSHHLEQYF. The CDR3 DNA reads TGTGCCAGCAGTTTGGGCGGGAGCCACCATCTAGAGCAGTACTTC.

CDR3 sequence: CATQPGGNQPQHF. In nucleotides, the CDR3 is TGTGCCACCCAACCAGGGGGCAATCAGCCCCAGCATTTT. The chain combines TRBV6-6 with TRBJ1-5; tentatively, D is TRBD1 (6 bases). The V gene lost 10 bases and the J gene lost 2 bases, with 12 bases spanning the gap. Germline V gene data show CDR1 as MNHNY and CDR2 as SVGAGI (reference sequence). There are 13 residues in the CDR3.

This rearrangement joins TRBV21-1 to TRBJ2-3; the D call in the table, TRBD2, was not verified against the DNA. TRBV21-1 is a listed pseudogene. This CDR3 is built from 19 residues. Here the CDR3 reads CASSKAPSGRAVVSYTQYF. The CDR3 DNA sequence: TGTGCCAGCAGCAAAGCTCCTAGCGGGAGGGCCGTAGTGAGTTATACGCAGTATTTT.

The chain carries TRBV2 and TRBJ2-7, with TRBD1 matching 7 bases. From germline, CDR1 is SNHLY and CDR2 FYNNEI. Trimming at V came to 8 bases and at J to 1 base, leaving 5 bases not matched to a gene. CDR3 length equals 13 residues. The DNA of the CDR3 is TGTGCCAGCGAGGGACAGATTTCCTACGAGCAGTACTTC. It translates to CASEGQISYEQYF.

The chain employs TRBV7-3 and TRBJ2-3; D possibly corresponds to TRBD2 (5 bases). CDR1 is SGHTA and CDR2 is FQGTGA in the germline V gene. The CDR3 is made up of 15 amino acids. Trimming removed 5 bases at V and 5 bases at J, with 17 bases between. The CDR3 spells CASSPSGLGRDTQYF. CDR3 DNA sequence: TGTGCCAGCAGCCCAAGCGGTCTAGGACGAGATACGCAGTATTTT.

V usage is TRBV19 and J usage is TRBJ2-3, with a weak D call TRBD2 (6 bases). V dropped 3 bases and J dropped 0 bases, with 7 bases sitting between them. From germline, CDR1 is LNHDA and CDR2 SQIVND (reference sequence). The CDR3 totals 14 residues. CDR3 sequence: CASSIGGSTDTQYF. In DNA, the CDR3 is TGTGCCAGTAGTATTGGGGGGAGCACAGATACGCAGTATTTT.